The rows below give T cell receptor beta chains drawn from one sample of a study of early T cells in non-severe SARS-CoV-2 infection. TCRdb ran MiXCR on the 5' RACE reads and lists one entry per CDR3 protein. The data show around 55,000 distinct CDR3 sequences, 5% to 7.5% seen once. Here the sequenced sample was whole blood, taken at baseline. Receptors were obtained from an adult who was a healthcare worker with PCR-confirmed SARS-CoV-2 infection or an uninfected control (not recorded which). The CDR3 runs from the conserved cysteine through the conserved F or W. Fields, in order: D gene, J gene, V gene, clone size, CDR3 DNA, CDR3 protein. The D gene is left open where the match is weak. Clone size appears in some rows only: once, few, many, or a class for an expanded clone.

D: .; J: TRBJ2-1; V: TRBV11-1; size: .; DNA: TGTGCCAGCAGCTCAGCTAGCCTCCACGAGTTCTTC; CDR3: CASSSASLHEFF
D: .; J: TRBJ1-6; V: TRBV3-1; size: .; DNA: TGTGCCAGCAGCCAACCCCAAGGTTCACCCCTCCACTTT; CDR3: CASSQPQGSPLHF
D: .; J: TRBJ2-1; V: TRBV12-3/TRBV12-4; size: many; DNA: TGTGCCAGCAGTGACTCCGGGTTGGCCAATGAGCAGTTCTTC; CDR3: CASSDSGLANEQFF
D: .; J: TRBJ2-7; V: TRBV7-2; size: many; DNA: TGTGCCAGCAGCCCGCCCTCGAGCTACGAGCAGTACTTC; CDR3: CASSPPSSYEQYF
D: .; J: TRBJ2-7; V: TRBV6-5; size: many; DNA: TGTGCCAGCAGTTACTCTGGACACGAGCAGTACTTC; CDR3: CASSYSGHEQYF
D: .; J: TRBJ2-2; V: TRBV9; size: few; DNA: TGTGCCAGCAGCCTTTCTCGGACGGAGGCGAACACCGGGGAGCTGTTTTTT; CDR3: CASSLSRTEANTGELFF
D: TRBD2; J: TRBJ2-3; V: TRBV4-2; size: .; DNA: TGTGCCAGCAGCCAAGAGGGAACACTAGCGGGGGCCAGATACACAGATACGCAGTATTTT; CDR3: CASSQEGTLAGARYTDTQYF
D: .; J: TRBJ1-2; V: TRBV7-2; size: few; DNA: TGTGCCAGCAGCTTAGAACAGGGCCATGGCTACACCTTC; CDR3: CASSLEQGHGYTF
D: .; J: TRBJ2-1; V: TRBV14; size: many; DNA: TGTGCCAGCAGCCATGTCAGGGACCAAGGGTACAATGAGCAGTTCTTC; CDR3: CASSHVRDQGYNEQFF
D: .; J: TRBJ2-7; V: TRBV6-2/TRBV6-3; size: .; DNA: TGTGCCAGCCAACCACCGACAGTCTCCTACGAGCAGTACTTC; CDR3: CASQPPTVSYEQYF
D: .; J: TRBJ2-1; V: TRBV24-1; size: .; DNA: TGTGCCACCGGCCCTGGTTGGGACTGGTACAATGAGCAGTTCTTC; CDR3: CATGPGWDWYNEQFF
D: TRBD2; J: TRBJ2-1; V: TRBV4-3; size: .; DNA: TGCGCCAGCAGCCAAGACGAAGCGGGGGCTAAGCAGTTCTTC; CDR3: CASSQDEAGAKQFF
D: .; J: TRBJ2-5; V: TRBV20-1; size: many; DNA: TGCAGTGCTAGACTGCGGGGACTCACCGGTGAGACCCAGTACTTC; CDR3: CSARLRGLTGETQYF
D: TRBD2; J: TRBJ2-3; V: TRBV29-1; size: few; DNA: TGCAGCGCCCGGACTAGCGGGGCCGATACGCAGTATTTT; CDR3: CSARTSGADTQYF
D: TRBD2; J: TRBJ2-3; V: TRBV6-5; size: many; DNA: TGTGCCAGCAGTACCCCAGCGGGGGTCACAGATACGCAGTATTTT; CDR3: CASSTPAGVTDTQYF
D: TRBD1; J: TRBJ2-3; V: TRBV20-1; size: many; DNA: TGCAGTGCTATTCGACAGGGGTATGACCCAGATACGCAGTATTTT; CDR3: CSAIRQGYDPDTQYF
D: .; J: TRBJ2-2; V: TRBV20-1; size: .; DNA: TGCAGTCCCCGGGGGAACACCGGGGAGCTGTTTTTT; CDR3: CSPRGNTGELFF
D: .; J: TRBJ1-2; V: TRBV7-6; size: .; DNA: TGTGCCAGCAGCATCCAAGCAGGCACAGGAAGGGTGGACTATGGCTACACCTTC; CDR3: CASSIQAGTGRVDYGYTF
D: TRBD1; J: TRBJ2-3; V: TRBV20-1; size: few; DNA: TGCAGTGCTACAGGACAGGGGGCCCCAGATACGCAGTATTTT; CDR3: CSATGQGAPDTQYF
D: .; J: TRBJ2-7; V: TRBV11-2; size: many; DNA: TGTGCCAGCAGTACTTGGGGGGTTGCCTACGAGCAGTACTTC; CDR3: CASSTWGVAYEQYF
D: .; J: TRBJ2-1; V: TRBV11-2; size: many; DNA: TGTGCCAGCAGCATTAGCGATGAGCAGTTCTTC; CDR3: CASSISDEQFF
D: .; J: TRBJ1-1; V: TRBV6-1; size: many; DNA: TGTGCCAGCAGTGAAGGATGGAGTAGACCGAACACTGAAGCTTTCTTT; CDR3: CASSEGWSRPNTEAFF
D: TRBD2; J: TRBJ2-6; V: TRBV3-1; size: many; DNA: TGTGCCAGCAGCCAAGAAGGACTAGTGGATGGGGCCAACGTCCTGACTTTC; CDR3: CASSQEGLVDGANVLTF
D: .; J: TRBJ2-4; V: TRBV28; size: few; DNA: TGTGCCAGCAGTTCCCCTGGGATAGCCAAAAACATTCAGTACTTC; CDR3: CASSSPGIAKNIQYF
D: .; J: TRBJ1-1; V: TRBV12-3/TRBV12-4; size: many; DNA: TGTGCCAGCAGTTTCGTACGGGTTTTACAGGGTCCAACCGGGGCTTTCTTT; CDR3: CASSFVRVLQGPTGAFF
D: .; J: TRBJ2-7; V: TRBV27; size: many; DNA: TGTGCCAGCAGTACGGACGGACGCCTCTACGAGCAGTACTTC; CDR3: CASSTDGRLYEQYF
D: TRBD1; J: TRBJ2-1; V: TRBV9; size: many; DNA: TGTGCCAGCAGCGCAAATCCACAGGGGGCCTACAATGAGCAGTTCTTC; CDR3: CASSANPQGAYNEQFF
D: TRBD1; J: TRBJ2-7; V: TRBV2; size: few; DNA: TGTGCCAGCAGTGAAGGGTCAGGGGGCCGGAGGCAGTACTTC; CDR3: CASSEGSGGRRQYF
D: .; J: TRBJ1-2; V: TRBV7-9; size: .; DNA: TGTGCCAGCTTAGGACAGACTTCCTATGGCTACACCTTC; CDR3: CASLGQTSYGYTF